The 2 T cell receptor beta chains presented below share a single source sample, sequenced in a study of cytomegalovirus exposure and HLA in healthy donors (dated by TCRdb to 2016 to 2017). The library was made by the immunoSEQ multiplex PCR assay. For the multiplex PCR, a mixture combining 60 forward primers for TCR Vbeta segments and 13 reverse primers for TCR Jbeta segments was used. The immuneACCESS repertoire file appears here via TCRdb, limited to in-frame rearrangements. These files lack a portion of the clones; in checked studies, under half of the deficit traces to unresolved V genes, and the cause of the others is not known. This specimen's table enumerates about 42,000 clones. The leading ten clones occupy about 1.2% of the sample. The sample was PBMCs. The source of these receptors is a young man in good health and CMV-seronegative.

J is TRBJ1-2 and V is TRBV30, with D possibly matching TRBD1 (6 bases). This CDR3 spans 16 amino acids. Germline V gives CDR1 GTSNPN, CDR2 SVGIG (reference sequence). Trimming cost V 0 bases and J 4 bases, with 18 bases left between them. CDR3: CAWSVRQVLRAYGYTF. CDR3 nucleotides: TGTGCCTGGAGTGTACGACAGGTCCTCCGGGCCTATGGCTACACCTTC. Looking up the rest from reference TRBV30 and TRBJ1-2 gives the full variable domain: SQTIHQWPATLVQPVGSPLSLECTVEGTSNPNLYWYRQAAGRGLQLLFYSVGIGQISSEVPQNLSASRPQDRQFILSSKKLLLSDSGFYLCAWSVRQVLRAYGYTFGSGTRLTVV.

V and J are TRBV2 and TRBJ2-7; 7 bases map to TRBD2. Germline V lookup: CDR1 SNHLY, CDR2 FYNNEI. With 4 bases clipped from V and 6 bases from J, the junction kept 9 bases outside the gene matches. CDR3 length: 14 amino acids. The CDR3 sequence is CASSALAALGEQYF. The CDR3 DNA sequence: TGTGCCAGCAGTGCCCTAGCGGCCCTCGGCGAGCAGTACTTC.